This entry lists 6 T cell receptor beta chains sequenced from one sample in a study of T cell responses to AZD1222 COVID-19 vaccine. Repertoires were generated with immunoSEQ multiplex PCR, while TCRdb's copy carries only in-frame clones and drops some. The table shows 130,000 to 150,000 clones, with about 86% occurring only once. The starting material was peripheral blood, obtained 28 days after the second AZD1222 dose. The source of these receptors is an adult who received the AZD1222 COVID-19 vaccine.

The gene calls are TRBV19 and TRBJ1-2; D gene unclear. The CDR3 has 12 amino acids. The germline gives CDR1 LNHDA, CDR2 SQIVND (reference sequence). The germline V and J ends were trimmed by 1 base and 6 bases, with 6 bases remaining between them. The CDR3 sequence is CASSIGIDGYTF. The CDR3 DNA sequence: TGTGCCAGTAGTATAGGCATTGATGGCTACACCTTC.

This chain joins TRBV7-9 and TRBJ2-1, with TRBD2 matching 13 bases. CDR3 length equals 18 residues. CDR1 SEHNR and CDR2 FQNEAQ come from the germline V gene (reference sequence). The V and J ends lost 5 bases and 0 bases, in that order; junction bases with no gene match: 7. CDR3 region: CASSRTSGGPSSYNEQFF. The CDR3 DNA is TGTGCCAGCAGCCGGACTAGCGGGGGACCGAGCTCCTACAATGAGCAGTTCTTC.

The chain joins TRBV20-1 to TRBJ1-5; no clear D. Per germline, CDR1 DFQATT and CDR2 SNEGSKA (reference sequence). The CDR3 sequence is 12 residues long. Trimming cost V 3 bases and J 6 bases, with 9 bases left between them. CDR3 region: CSASRAGQPQHF. As DNA, the CDR3 is TGCAGTGCTAGTAGGGCCGGTCAGCCCCAGCATTTT.

This rearrangement joins TRBV5-4 to TRBJ2-5; no definite D call. Per the germline V gene, CDR1 is SGHNT and CDR2 is YYREEE (reference sequence). The CDR3 spans 14 residues. V lost 0 bases to trimming and J lost 5 bases, with 11 bases between them. For the CDR3, the DNA is TGTGCCAGCAGCTTGGTGATGGATGAGGAGACCCAGTACTTC. Translated: CASSLVMDEETQYF.

The table lists this clone with a count of one. This chain uses TRBV27 with TRBJ2-5, with D hard to call. The V end was cut by 4 bases, the J end by 13 bases, with 22 bases between. The V gene's germline CDR1 is MNHEY and CDR2 SMNVEV (reference sequence). The CDR3 extends over 14 amino acids. The CDR3 coding sequence is TGTGCCAGCAGTTATTCGACCGTACCAAGAGACCTGTACTTC. Translated, it gives CASSYSTVPRDLYF.

The chain links TRBV4-1 to TRBJ2-3; the D gene could be TRBD1 or TRBD2 (6 bases each). Trimming removed 9 bases from V and 2 bases from J, with 21 bases in between. Germline V CDR1 and CDR2: MGHRA, YSYEKL. The CDR3 covers 16 residues. CDR3 DNA: TGCGCCAGTGGGATGGGATGGGGGGCCTCCACAGATACGCAGTATTTT. This encodes CASGMGWGASTDTQYF.